This entry is about one T cell receptor beta chain. Its antigen is not yet known. Base qualities are not recorded, but no much larger clone differs from it by a single base. This sample was taken from a study of blood T cell repertoires in COVID-19 (dated by TCRdb to about 2020). Context from the whole study: The collaborator samples originated in the United States, Italy and Spain and spanned the acute and convalescent phases of COVID-19. Where available, HLA class I and class II types were obtained from metadata supplied by the sample provider rather than from assay-based typing. A de-identified subject ID, COVID-19 status, age in years and sex were almost always included in the sample metadata. Deeply sampled blood TCRbeta repertoires from subjects exposed to, actively infected with, or recovered from COVID-19 were included in the dataset. The material from the prospective study consisted of cDNA or gDNA derived from T cells, B-cell-depleted T cells, or PBMCs. Samples came from the ongoing ImmuneRACE study (first 160 participants) plus 1,254 subjects from 6 global collaborators. The repertoires were released in a freely available public database meant as a resource for research on the immune response to SARS-CoV-2.

Study-wide conclusions, independent of this receptor: The quantity of clinical and demographic metadata differed by source and by participant and was supplied without curation.

The immunoSEQ Assay, a bias-controlled multiplex PCR, was used to amplify TCRbeta CDR3 regions from genomic DNA. In the paper's pipeline: Within the assay, amplification of reference gene primers was used to estimate how many nucleated cells each sample contained. To quantify the absolute abundance of each unique TCRbeta CDR3 rearrangement, sequence reads were collapsed and filtered. For each sample, productive Simpson clonality was calculated as the square root of Simpson's diversity index across productive rearrangements. The table was pulled from immuneACCESS by TCRdb, which kept in-frame rearrangements only. Such tables lose some clones; where checked, under half of the loss comes from unresolved V genes, and the rest has no known cause. Clonal size and the V and J genes are those of that table, whereas D and trimming came from the DNA. In this sample the table shows 95,000 to 110,000 clones, about 90% of which occur a single time. 1% to 1.5% of the sample comes from the top ten.

Each collaborating institution followed its own protocols to collect whole blood in K2EDTA tubes. Collaborator samples were shipped for TCRbeta analysis as frozen whole blood, isolated PBMCs, or DNA extracted from either sample type. The source is a woman younger than 45 with acute or convalescent COVID-19. The sequenced sample consisted of peripheral blood.

The nucleotide sequence reads TGTGCCAGCAGCTTCCAACAGGGGCGAGAGACCCAGTACTTC. It is translated as CASSFQQGRETQYF. The rearrangement joined TRBV7-2 to TRBJ2-5, with TRBD1 matching 7 junction bases. The germline V gene provides CDR1 SGHTA and CDR2 FQGNSA. The CDR3 holds 14 amino acids from the cysteine to the phenylalanine. Only CDR3 DNA remains: 42 bases, in frame from the first base. Germline trimming: 3 bases from V, 4 bases from J; junction bases outside gene matches: 5.